This record concerns one T cell receptor (beta chain) sequence. The data belong to a study of control samples from healthy donors and cancer patients. Trimming took off 5 bases at V and 12 bases at J, with 11 bases between the two ends. This CDR3 contains 12 residues. Libraries were prepared by immunoSEQ multiplex PCR; TCRdb keeps only in-frame clonotypes and omits some of them. The data contain over 50,000 clones, 88% of them seen just once; the ten biggest clones take up approximately 3.8%. The sample was blood. This TCR was sampled from a man aged 45 to 65 in good health. The chain has TRBV12-3 or TRBV12-4 and TRBJ1-6; no clear D gene. The CDR3 DNA follows: TGTGCCAGCAGTATCTTGGCAGAACCCCTCCACTTT. Translating gives CASSILAEPLHF.